Presented here are 20 T cell receptor beta chains from one specimen sequenced in a study of T cells in Graves' hyperthyroidism and ophthalmopathy. Amplified regions were TCR beta CDR3 sequences from RNA transcripts. Researchers ran a first-round RT-PCR on the TCR CDR3 using the HTBI primer set. TCRdb re-derived calls from the multiplex PCR reads in MiXCR, one entry per CDR3 protein. Seen here are hundreds of thousands of distinct CDR3 sequences, approximately 15% observed once, and the top ten hold roughly 5.5%. Sequencing input: blood. The origin of the receptors is a woman younger than 45 with Graves' hyperthyroidism that later progressed to Graves' ophthalmopathy.

The chain recombines TRBV30 with TRBJ1-2, with D maybe TRBD1 (6 bases). In germline, CDR1 is GTSNPN, CDR2 SVGIG (reference sequence). Trimming left V 1 base short and J 3 bases short, with 18 bases between. This CDR3 region has 16 residues. Here the CDR3 reads CAWSDQGTGSYYGYTF. DNA of the CDR3: TGTGCCTGGAGTGATCAAGGAACAGGGAGTTACTATGGCTACACCTTC.

There are a few counts of this clonotype. The J gene is TRBJ1-5, the V gene TRBV10-3, with TRBD1 as a possible D gene (6 bases). Trimming left V 4 bases short and J 4 bases short, with 11 bases between. The CDR3 has 14 amino acids. Germline assignment: CDR1 ENHRY and CDR2 SYGVKD. CDR3 nucleotides: TGTGCCATCAGTGCCGCAGGGGCGAATCAGCCCCAGCATTTT. It yields the protein CAISAAGANQPQHF.

A few counts support this clonotype. The chain combines TRBV30 with TRBJ1-5; D possibly corresponds to TRBD1 (6 bases). CDR3 length equals 13 residues. Germline V gives CDR1 GTSNPN, CDR2 SVGIG (reference sequence). The V end was cut by 4 bases, the J end by 7 bases, with 14 bases between. The CDR3 nucleotides are TGTGCCTGGAACCGACAGGTAGACCAGCCCCAGCATTTT. This translates into CAWNRQVDQPQHF.

V usage is TRBV12-3 or TRBV12-4 and J usage is TRBJ2-1, with 7 bases identical to TRBD2. J gave up 0 bases and V 10 bases, and 6 bases lay outside the gene matches. The CDR3 sequence is 14 residues long. CDR3 sequence (DNA): TGTGCCATCCTCGGCGGGAGCTCCTACAATGAGCAGTTCTTC. It is translated as CAILGGSSYNEQFF.

This clonotype has just a few counts. V usage is TRBV4-1 and J usage is TRBJ2-1, with D tentatively TRBD2 (6 bases). In germline, CDR1 is MGHRA, CDR2 YSYEKL. Trimming left V 0 bases short and J 0 bases short, with 12 bases between. The CDR3 totals 17 residues. CDR3 amino acids: CASSQDGGASSYNEQFF. The CDR3 DNA sequence: TGCGCCAGCAGCCAAGACGGGGGTGCCTCCTCCTACAATGAGCAGTTCTTC.

A few counts support this clonotype. The rearrangement joins TRBV3-1 to TRBJ2-6; TRBD2 aligns across 7 bases. The V gene's germline CDR1 is LGHDT and CDR2 YNNKEL (reference sequence). The CDR3 has 17 residues. V was pared by 1 base and J by 2 bases, with 5 bases of the junction left unmatched. The CDR3 here is CASSQARLAAGANVLTF. CDR3 coding DNA: TGTGCCAGCAGCCAAGCCAGACTAGCCGCTGGGGCCAACGTCCTGACTTTC.

This clonotype has at least ten counts. The V and J genes are TRBV13 and TRBJ2-7, with 7 bases lining up with TRBD2. V was pared by 4 bases and J by 2 bases, with 2 bases of the junction left unmatched. CDR1 is PRHDT, CDR2 FYEKMQ, per germline (reference sequence). This CDR3 has 13 residues. The CDR3 reads CASSSGLAYEQYF. The CDR3 DNA follows: TGTGCCAGCAGCTCCGGACTAGCCTACGAGCAGTACTTC.

This clonotype was detected only a few times. The genes are TRBV4-1 and TRBJ2-7, with TRBD2 matching 7 bases. The germline CDR1 and CDR2 sequences are MGHRA and YSYEKL. CDR3 length: 15 residues. With V trimmed by 3 bases and J by 2 bases, 7 bases remained unmatched. The DNA for the CDR3 is TGCGCCAGCAGCCACCCCCGGGACTACCCCTACGAGCAGTACTTC. Its translation: CASSHPRDYPYEQYF.

This clonotype was picked up many times. The chain uses TRBV20-1 and TRBJ2-2; TRBD2 aligns across 8 bases. This CDR3 spans 16 amino acids. Germline V gene data show CDR1 as DFQATT and CDR2 as SNEGSKA (reference sequence). V shed 0 bases and J 4 bases; nucleotides not matched to a gene: 7. CDR3 sequence (DNA): TGCAGTGCTAGAGATCAAGCGGGAGTCAGCACCGGGGAGCTGTTTTTT. It codes for CSARDQAGVSTGELFF.

About this clonotype itself: A single base separates this from a much larger clone, so it may be a read error. This chain links TRBV7-2 with TRBJ2-7, with TRBD2 matching 9 bases. V was clipped by 8 bases and J by 3 bases; unmatched bases: 11. CDR1 SGHTA and CDR2 FQGNSA come from the germline V gene. This CDR3 has 15 amino acids. CDR3 bases: TGTGCCAGCGGCTCCCAAGCGGGAGGATTCTACGAGCAGTACTTC. Protein: CASGSQAGGFYEQYF.

The table lists this clonotype with a few counts. The chain carries TRBV27 and TRBJ2-1; no reliable D call. V gave up 4 bases and J gave up 1 base, with 8 bases separating them. The CDR3 spans 14 residues. CDR1 is MNHEY and CDR2 is SMNVEV in the germline V gene (reference sequence). Written as DNA, the CDR3 is TGTGCCAGCAGTTGGACCCATTCCTACAATGAGCAGTTCTTC. The encoded protein is CASSWTHSYNEQFF.

This clonotype was seen repeatedly, ten times or more. The V call is TRBV2, the J call TRBJ1-2; tentatively, D is TRBD1 (5 bases). The CDR3 has 14 amino acids. Germline-derived CDR1 and CDR2 are SNHLY and FYNNEI. The ends were cut back, 5 bases at V and 3 bases at J, with 13 bases in the middle. CDR3 sequence (DNA): TGTGCCAGCAGTATTGGGGCATATGACTATGGCTACACCTTC. Amino acids: CASSIGAYDYGYTF.

This clonotype has a count of ten or more. The rearrangement joins TRBV28 to TRBJ1-2, with D possibly matching TRBD1 (6 bases). Between the trimmed V and J ends, which lost 8 bases and 6 bases, there was a span of 16 bases. Germline-derived CDR1 and CDR2 are MDHEN and SYDVKM. There are 13 residues in the CDR3. The CDR3 nucleotides read TGTGCCAGCGTCAAGACAGGATCCAATGGCTACACCTTC. This codes for CASVKTGSNGYTF.

As regards this clonotype: This could be a read error, since a much larger clone is one nucleotide away. DNA for the CDR3: TGTGCCAGTAGTTCGGGGACAGGGAGGCTGAGCAATCAGGCCCAGCATTTT. Its protein product is CASSSGTGRLSNQAQHF. The V call is TRBV19, the J call TRBJ1-5; TRBD1 aligns across 9 bases. The CDR3 loop spans 17 amino acids. Germline V CDR1 and CDR2: LNHDA, SQIVND (reference sequence). The full variable domain, completed using reference TRBV19 and TRBJ1-5, is DGGITQSPKYLFRKEGQNVTLSCEQNLNHDAMYWYRQDPGQGLRLIYYSQIVNDFQKGDIAEGYSVSREKKESFPLTVTSAQKNPTAFYLCASSSGTGRLSNQAQHFGDGTRLSIL.

V gene TRBV27 combines with J gene TRBJ2-2; a possible D gene is TRBD2 (6 bases). Germline V gene sequence: CDR1 MNHEY, CDR2 SMNVEV (reference sequence). The CDR3 length is 12 residues. The germline V and J ends were trimmed by 5 bases and 10 bases, with 11 bases remaining between them. The CDR3 reads CASSGGAEELFF. The CDR3, as DNA: TGTGCCAGCAGTGGAGGGGCGGAGGAGCTGTTTTTT.

At least ten counts were recorded for this clonotype. This chain connects TRBV6-2 or TRBV6-3 to TRBJ1-2; D not certain. CDR1 is MNHEY and CDR2 is SVGEGT in the germline V gene. CDR3 length equals 13 residues. Deletions cut 8 bases from V and 0 bases from J, with 10 bases between. Here the CDR3 reads CASFTPANYGYTF. Here the CDR3 DNA reads TGTGCCAGCTTCACACCTGCTAACTATGGCTACACCTTC.

This clonotype appeared many times. The chain uses TRBV20-1 and TRBJ2-7; no clear D. This CDR3 comprises 12 residues. Between the trimmed V and J ends, which lost 1 base and 4 bases, there was a span of 8 bases. CDR1 is DFQATT, CDR2 SNEGSKA, per germline (reference sequence). CDR3 amino acids: CSARVNVYEQYF. In DNA, the CDR3 is TGCAGTGCTAGAGTAAACGTGTACGAGCAGTACTTC.

The rearrangement joins TRBV14 to TRBJ1-2; 8 bases fit TRBD1. After removal of 4 bases from V and 4 bases from J, the junction contained 11 bases not matched to a gene. The germline CDR1 and CDR2 sequences are SGHDN and FVKESK. CDR3 size: 16 residues. CDR3 in DNA: TGTGCCAGCAGCCCACAAAAGGACAGGGCAGCCTATGGCTACACCTTC. Translation gives CASSPQKDRAAYGYTF.

This sequence joins TRBV28 and TRBJ2-7; D is ambiguous. Germline V gene data show CDR1 as MDHEN and CDR2 as SYDVKM. V lost 10 bases and J lost 3, with 16 bases in between. The CDR3 has 13 residues. The CDR3 here is CATGGADGYEQYF. The CDR3 nucleotides read TGTGCCACAGGTGGCGCGGATGGCTACGAGCAGTACTTC.

This clonotype was observed a few times. The J gene is TRBJ2-7, the V gene TRBV18; 7 positions agree with TRBD1. This CDR3 region has 15 residues. V shed 6 bases and J 2 bases; nucleotides not matched to a gene: 10. Germline assignment: CDR1 KGHSH and CDR2 LQKENI. CDR3 DNA sequence: TGTGCCAGCTCGCGCCGGACAGGTGCTACCTACGAGCAGTACTTC. Amino acid sequence: CASSRRTGATYEQYF. The full variable domain, with the rest looked up from reference TRBV18 and TRBJ2-7, is NAGVMQNPRHLVRRRGQEARLRCSPMKGHSHVYWYRQLPEEGLKFMVYLQKENIIDESGMPKERFSAEFPKEGPSILRIQQVVRGDSAAYFCASSRRTGATYEQYFGPGTRLTVT.